The clone carrying this T cell receptor (beta chain) was recorded a few times. The TCRbeta library was prepared with unique molecular identifiers. MiXCR was run by TCRdb on the PCR reads, yielding one entry per CDR3 protein. The sample has over 400,000 distinct CDR3 sequences; around 12% are singletons. The V gene's germline CDR1 is DFQATT and CDR2 SNEGSKA (reference sequence). This CDR3 spans 14 amino acids. V gave up 6 bases and J gave up 0 bases, with 12 bases separating them. This entry comes from a study of T-cell reconstitution after alpha-beta-depleted transplantation in children. The TCR was taken from a human donor who donated a stem cell graft to a child with combined immunodeficiency. V gene TRBV20-1 combines with J gene TRBJ1-5; no reliable D call. Sample: PBMCs from the stem cell graft donor, taken from the stem cell graft. The CDR3 protein is CSAIPPISNQPQHF. The CDR3 nucleotides are TGCAGTGCCATTCCCCCAATTAGCAATCAGCCCCAGCATTTT.